This T cell receptor beta chain comes out of a study of OX40 agonist ivuxolimab in advanced cancers. Study-level background: The drug used for patients, ivuxolimab, was an agonistic anti-OX40 (CD134) antibody.

As regards this clone: What it binds is unknown.

The V and J ends lost 1 base and 2 bases respectively, with 21 bases between them. The CDR3 is made up of 19 amino acids. CDR1 MGHRA and CDR2 YSYEKL come from the germline V gene. The protocol was immunoSEQ multiplex PCR, while the TCRdb copy is restricted to in-frame clones and leaves out a portion. Of around 35,000 clones detected, approximately 79% appear once; the ten largest clones hold around 10%. General study findings and limits: Within 6 weeks, CD4+ and CD8+ blood T cells expanded clonally at 0.1 to 3.0 mg/kg. Low normalized T-cell clonal expansion was additionally recorded for some nonresponders.

This chain joins TRBV4-1 and TRBJ1-5; the D gene is possibly TRBD1 (6 bases). The sequenced sample was CD4+ or CD8+ T cells sorted from blood, obtained in a trial of the OX40 agonist ivuxolimab. This TCR came from an adult with an advanced solid tumor such as melanoma, head and neck, liver or kidney cancer. CDR3 DNA: TGCGCCAGCAGCCAAGGGTCTTGGGGGGCAGAGGAGGGCAATCAGCCCCAGCATTTT. Protein: CASSQGSWGAEEGNQPQHF.